This entry lists 20 T cell receptor beta chains sequenced from one sample in a study of blood T cells in healthy people across ages. Together with a sample-barcoded 5' primer, a J-beta primer mix was included in a second PCR lasting roughly 6 to 12 cycles. TCRdb re-analysed the 5' RACE reads in MiXCR, keeping a single row per CDR3 protein. The repertoire holds some 800,000 distinct CDR3 sequences, with around a quarter as singletons. The same sample was also studied in work on T cells of mothers and their children.

The material sequenced was blood. These receptors all come from a boy aged 10-17 years in good health.

A single count supports this clonotype. The rearrangement links TRBV12-3 or TRBV12-4 to TRBJ2-5; 7 bases are shared with TRBD1. The J call may be incorrect, as the DNA end agrees better with TRBJ2-1. The CDR3 consists of 13 residues. CDR3 sequence reads: CASSFSSGQDQFF. The CDR3 coding sequence is TGTGCCAGCAGCTTTTCCTCAGGACAGGATCAGTTCTTC.

There are a few counts of this clonotype. The chain uses TRBV13 and TRBJ2-5; tentative D call: TRBD1 (6 bases). The J call may not be correct, given that the DNA end is closer to TRBJ2-7. The germline CDR1 and CDR2 sequences are PRHDT and FYEKMQ (reference sequence). This CDR3 is built from 15 residues. CDR3 sequence (DNA): TGTGCCAGCAGCCCCCGCCGGGACATCTCCTACGAGCAGTACTTC. This translates into CASSPRRDISYEQYF.

The gene calls are TRBV12-3 or TRBV12-4 and TRBJ2-7; D is unclear. Trimming removed 5 bases at V and 7 bases at J, with 9 bases between. This CDR3 contains 11 residues. The CDR3 region has the DNA TGTGCCAGCAGTATAAAAGGGGAGCAGTACTTC. As protein: CASSIKGEQYF.

As DNA, the CDR3 is TGTGCCATCAGTGGGCAGCAGGGGGGAAACATTCAGTACTTC. Its protein product is CAISGQQGGNIQYF. J is TRBJ2-4 and V is TRBV10-3, with D possibly matching TRBD1 (7 bases). The germline gives CDR1 ENHRY, CDR2 SYGVKD. The V end was cut by 4 bases, the J end by 6 bases, with 13 bases between. The CDR3 is 14 residues long.

This clonotype was counted a few times. The CDR3 DNA is TGTGCCAGCAGTTTGATAGCGGGGACCCAGTACTTC. It specifies CASSLIAGTQYF. V gene TRBV12-3 or TRBV12-4 combines with J gene TRBJ2-5; 7 bases line up with TRBD2. The CDR3 is 12 residues long. V shed 3 bases and J 7 bases; nucleotides not matched to a gene: 2.

The rearrangement links TRBV3-1 to TRBJ1-4; D ambiguous. The germline CDR1 and CDR2 sequences are LGHDT and YNNKEL (reference sequence). Deletions cut 4 bases from V and 6 bases from J, with 9 bases between. CDR3 size: 13 residues. CDR3 amino acids: CASSPEEDEKLFF. The CDR3 DNA sequence: TGTGCCAGCAGCCCCGAGGAGGATGAAAAACTGTTTTTT.

The rearrangement joins TRBV7-2 to TRBJ2-7; D possibly matches TRBD1 or TRBD2 (6 bases each). The CDR3 is 14 residues long. V shed 1 base and J shed 6 bases, with 13 bases lying between them. Germline CDR1 is SGHTA and CDR2 is FQGNSA. This CDR3 is CASSLGPTGAEQYF. The CDR3 bases are TGTGCCAGCAGCTTAGGCCCGACGGGGGCCGAGCAGTACTTC.

V gene TRBV14 combines with J gene TRBJ1-4; D is undetermined. Trimming removed 0 bases at V and 7 bases at J, with 15 bases between. The CDR3 length is 16 residues. Germline assignment: CDR1 SGHDN and CDR2 FVKESK. CDR3 DNA: TGTGCCAGCAGCCAAGACTCCGGGCCCTCGGGTGAAAAACTGTTTTTT. It translates to CASSQDSGPSGEKLFF.

J is TRBJ2-5 and V is TRBV7-8, with D unclear. The last part of the DNA fits TRBJ2-7 better; the J call may be wrong. Germline assignment: CDR1 SGHVS and CDR2 FQNEAQ. The CDR3 sequence is 15 residues long. The CDR3 region has the DNA TGTGCCAGCAGCTTAGCAAAGGAGAGGTCCTACGAGCAGTACTTC. Translated, it gives CASSLAKERSYEQYF.

This clonotype appeared a few times. J is TRBJ2-3 and V is TRBV4-3; TRBD2 matches at 9 bases. The CDR3 sequence is 16 residues long. Germline CDR1 LGHNA, CDR2 YSLEER. Trimming cost V 0 bases and J 4 bases; bases outside gene matches: 5. CDR3 nucleotide sequence: TGCGCCAGCAGCCAAGATGGGCGGGGGGGATCAGATACGCAGTATTTT. It codes for CASSQDGRGGSDTQYF.

This clonotype turned up a few times. The chain recombines TRBV15 with TRBJ2-1; D is possibly TRBD1 or TRBD2 (5 bases each). Matching the DNA end better, TRBJ2-5 makes the J call doubtful. Per the germline V gene, CDR1 is LNHNV and CDR2 is YYDKDF (reference sequence). The CDR3 runs to 15 residues. CDR3 sequence (DNA): TGTGCCACCACCAATCCTGCAGGGAGAATTGAGACCCAGTACTTC. Its translation is CATTNPAGRIETQYF.

As regards this clonotype: Because it lacks the conserved phenylalanine or tryptophan at the end, this CDR3 is likely a read error. V gene TRBV6-5 combines with J gene TRBJ2-5; D is undetermined. CDR1 and CDR2 (germline): MNHEY, SVGAGI. There are 13 residues in the CDR3. With 0 bases removed from V and 4 bases from J, the gap between germline ends came to 6 bases. The CDR3: CASSYSPGETQYL. CDR3 DNA: TGTGCCAGCAGTTACTCCCCCGGAGAGACCCAGTACCTC.

This sequence joins TRBV19 and TRBJ2-7, with a tentative D call TRBD2 (7 bases). The V end lost 3 bases, the J end lost 3 bases, and 15 bases lay between the germline ends. This CDR3 comprises 15 residues. The germline CDR1 and CDR2 sequences are LNHDA and SQIVND (reference sequence). This CDR3 reads CASSMAGGLNYEQYF. CDR3 DNA sequence: TGTGCCAGTAGTATGGCCGGGGGGCTTAACTACGAGCAGTACTTC.

The chain carries TRBV6-1 and TRBJ2-7, with 7 bases that match TRBD2. The CDR3 is 15 amino acids. V shed 3 bases and J 7 bases; nucleotides not matched to a gene: 12. The germline V gene has CDR1 MNHNS and CDR2 SASEGT. Here the CDR3 DNA reads TGTGCCAGCAGTGAGGGGGGGATCAGGGCGCGGGAGCAGTACTTC. Its protein product is CASSEGGIRAREQYF.

For the CDR3, the DNA is TGTGCCAGCAGGGCCCCCTTTGGGGGCGACAATCAGCCCCAGCATTTT. This codes for CASRAPFGGDNQPQHF. The chain uses TRBV6-1 and TRBJ1-5, with a tentative D call TRBD1 (6 bases). Trimming shortened V by 6 bases and J by 3 bases, and 18 bases separated the two germline ends. The CDR3 contains 16 residues. CDR1 is MNHNS and CDR2 is SASEGT in the germline V gene.

The gene calls are TRBV18 and TRBJ1-4; D ambiguous. The CDR3 is 16 amino acids. The germline V gene encodes CDR1 KGHSH and CDR2 LQKENI. V was trimmed by 2 bases and J by 0 bases, leaving 10 bases between them. CDR3 nucleotides: TGTGCCAGCTCACCATTGCCCGGGGCAACTAATGAAAAACTGTTTTTT. Its protein is CASSPLPGATNEKLFF.

This clonotype was picked up a small number of times. The rearrangement uses TRBV27 and TRBJ2-1; 15 bases map to TRBD2. The CDR3 runs to 18 residues. Germline V gene data show CDR1 as MNHEY and CDR2 as SMNVEV (reference sequence). The J segment lost 4 bases and the V segment lost 6 bases, leaving 10 bases of the junction unmatched. The CDR3 DNA follows: TGTGCCAGCAGCCAGTCGTGGACTAGCGGGGGGGCATACAATGAGCAGTTCTTC. This gives the protein CASSQSWTSGGAYNEQFF.

The rearrangement uses TRBV6-2 or TRBV6-3 and TRBJ2-5, with 11 bases fitting TRBD1. The closer fit of TRBJ2-1 to the DNA end suggests the J call may be wrong. Germline assignment: CDR1 MNHEY and CDR2 SVGEGT. The CDR3 is 16 amino acids. DNA of the CDR3: TGTGCCAGCAGTTATACCGGGACAGGGGGTTACAATGAGCAGTTCTTC. This gives the protein CASSYTGTGGYNEQFF.

A single count supports this clonotype. This rearrangement joins TRBV28 to TRBJ2-3; 7 bases agree with TRBD1. Per the germline V gene, CDR1 is MDHEN and CDR2 is SYDVKM. The CDR3 runs to 15 residues. V lost 7 bases, J lost 2 bases, and 9 bases stayed unmatched. This CDR3 is CASTSGTDATDTQYF. In DNA form, the CDR3 reads TGTGCCAGCACATCCGGGACAGATGCCACAGATACGCAGTATTTT.

The chain recombines TRBV29-1 with TRBJ2-5; 7 nucleotides agree with TRBD2. TRBJ2-1 matches the DNA end more closely, so the J call is doubtful. The CDR3 has 14 residues. Germline-derived CDR1 and CDR2 are SQVTM and ANQGSEA. The CDR3 sequence is CSVWGGASYNEQFF. CDR3 nucleotides: TGCAGCGTCTGGGGAGGGGCAAGTTACAATGAGCAGTTCTTC.